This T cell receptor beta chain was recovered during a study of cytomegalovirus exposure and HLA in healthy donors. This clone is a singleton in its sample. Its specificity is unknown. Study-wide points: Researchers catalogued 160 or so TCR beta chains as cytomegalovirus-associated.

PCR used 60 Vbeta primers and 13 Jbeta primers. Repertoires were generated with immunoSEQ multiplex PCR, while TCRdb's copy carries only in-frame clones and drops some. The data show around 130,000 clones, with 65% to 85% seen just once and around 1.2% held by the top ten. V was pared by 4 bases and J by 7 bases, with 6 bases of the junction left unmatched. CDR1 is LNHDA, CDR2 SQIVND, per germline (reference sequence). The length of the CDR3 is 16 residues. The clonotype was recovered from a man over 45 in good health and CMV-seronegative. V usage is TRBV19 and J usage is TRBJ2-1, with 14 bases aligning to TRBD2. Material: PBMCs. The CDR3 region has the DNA TGTGCCAGTAGTAATTCCGGGACTAGCGGGAGTAATGAGCAGTTCTTC. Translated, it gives CASSNSGTSGSNEQFF.